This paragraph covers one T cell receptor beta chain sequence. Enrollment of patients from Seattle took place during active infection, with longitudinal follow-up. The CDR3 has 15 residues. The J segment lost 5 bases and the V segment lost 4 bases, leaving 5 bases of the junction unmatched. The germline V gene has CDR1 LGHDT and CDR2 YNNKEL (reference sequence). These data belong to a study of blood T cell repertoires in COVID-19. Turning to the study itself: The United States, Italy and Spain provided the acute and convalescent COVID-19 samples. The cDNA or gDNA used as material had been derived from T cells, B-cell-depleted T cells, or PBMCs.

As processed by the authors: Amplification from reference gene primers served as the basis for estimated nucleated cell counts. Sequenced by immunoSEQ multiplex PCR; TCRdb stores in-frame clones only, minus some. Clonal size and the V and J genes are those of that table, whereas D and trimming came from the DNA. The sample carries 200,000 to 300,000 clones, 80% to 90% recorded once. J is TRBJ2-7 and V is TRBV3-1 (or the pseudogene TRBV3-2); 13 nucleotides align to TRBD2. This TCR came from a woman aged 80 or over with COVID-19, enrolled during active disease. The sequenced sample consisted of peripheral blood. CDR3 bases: TGTGCCAGCAGCCGGACTAGCGGGAGTCGAAACGAGCAGTACTTC. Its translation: CASSRTSGSRNEQYF.